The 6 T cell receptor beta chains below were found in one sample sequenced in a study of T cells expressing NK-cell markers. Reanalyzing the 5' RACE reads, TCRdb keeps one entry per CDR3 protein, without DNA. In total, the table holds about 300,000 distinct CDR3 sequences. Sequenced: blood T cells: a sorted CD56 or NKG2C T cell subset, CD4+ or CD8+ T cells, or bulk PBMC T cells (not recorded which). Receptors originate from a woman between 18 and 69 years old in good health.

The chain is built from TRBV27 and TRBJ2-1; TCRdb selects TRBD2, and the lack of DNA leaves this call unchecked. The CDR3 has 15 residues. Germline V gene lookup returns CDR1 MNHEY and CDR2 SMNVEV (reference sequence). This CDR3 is CASSSRTSGTNEQFF.

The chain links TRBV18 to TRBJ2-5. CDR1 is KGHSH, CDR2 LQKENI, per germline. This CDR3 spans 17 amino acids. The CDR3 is CASSPPNNLILQETQYF. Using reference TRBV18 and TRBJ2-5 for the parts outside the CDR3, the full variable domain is NAGVMQNPRHLVRRRGQEARLRCSPMKGHSHVYWYRQLPEEGLKFMVYLQKENIIDESGMPKERFSAEFPKEGPSILRIQQVVRGDSAAYFCASSPPNNLILQETQYFGPGTRLLVL.

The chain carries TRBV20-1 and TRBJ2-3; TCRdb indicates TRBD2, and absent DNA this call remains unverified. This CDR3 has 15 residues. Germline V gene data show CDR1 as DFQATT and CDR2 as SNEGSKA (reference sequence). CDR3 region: CSAAPLSGNLDTQYF.

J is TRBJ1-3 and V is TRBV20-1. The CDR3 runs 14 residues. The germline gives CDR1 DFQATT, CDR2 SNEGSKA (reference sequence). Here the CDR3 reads CSAGKISSGNTIYF.

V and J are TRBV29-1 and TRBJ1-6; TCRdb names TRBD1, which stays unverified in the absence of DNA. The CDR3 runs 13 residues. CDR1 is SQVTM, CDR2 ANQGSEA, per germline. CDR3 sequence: CSVDLGPNSPLHF.

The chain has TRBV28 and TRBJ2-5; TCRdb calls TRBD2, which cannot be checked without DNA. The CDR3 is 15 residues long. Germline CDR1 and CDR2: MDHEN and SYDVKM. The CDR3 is CASRGERDYQETQYF.